Shown below are 16 T cell receptor beta chains from a single sample sequenced in a study of T cells in Graves' hyperthyroidism and ophthalmopathy. Amplification targeted TCR beta CDR3 regions from RNA transcripts. Carried out on the TCR CDR3, a first-round RT-PCR used the HTBI primer set. One entry per CDR3 protein results from TCRdb running MiXCR on the multiplex PCR reads. The sample has a few hundred thousand distinct CDR3 sequences, just under 15% seen once. The sequencing sample was made of blood. The receptors were sampled from a woman under 40 with Graves' hyperthyroidism.

This clonotype has at least ten counts. The rearrangement joins TRBV6-1 to TRBJ1-1, with D perhaps matching TRBD1 (6 bases). V gave up 7 bases and J gave up 4 bases, with 13 bases separating them. CDR3 size: 13 residues. Germline V gene sequence: CDR1 MNHNS, CDR2 SASEGT. CDR3 residues: CASTTTGGTEAFF. The CDR3 DNA sequence: TGTGCCAGCACTACGACAGGAGGCACTGAAGCTTTCTTT.

This clonotype was observed at least ten times. The chain is built from TRBV3-1 and TRBJ2-7; TRBD2 matches at 7 bases. Germline loops: CDR1 LGHDT, CDR2 YNNKEL (reference sequence). The length of the CDR3 is 16 residues. J gave up 5 bases and V 0 bases, and 10 bases lay outside the gene matches. CDR3 amino acids: CASSQERVAGTHEQYF. Here the CDR3 DNA reads TGTGCCAGCAGCCAAGAAAGGGTAGCGGGTACCCACGAGCAGTACTTC.

Here the CDR3 reads CSVRLGARGQETQYF. The DNA for the CDR3 is TGCAGCGTCCGCCTCGGGGCGCGCGGGCAAGAGACCCAGTACTTC. V and J are TRBV29-1 and TRBJ2-5; either TRBD1 or TRBD2 may supply D (5 bases each). Deletions cut 6 bases from V and 2 bases from J, with 19 bases between. Germline assignment: CDR1 SQVTM and CDR2 ANQGSEA. This CDR3 is built from 15 residues. The full variable domain, its missing parts supplied by reference TRBV29-1 and TRBJ2-5, is SAVISQKPSRDICQRGTSLTIQCQVDSQVTMMFWYRQQPGQSLTLIATANQGSEATYESGFVIDKFPISRPNLTFSTLTVSNMSPEDSSIYLCSVRLGARGQETQYFGPGTRLLVL.

This clonotype was counted many times. The chain employs TRBV6-6 and TRBJ1-1; D uncertain. CDR1 and CDR2 from the germline V gene are MNHNY and SVGAGI (reference sequence). The ends were cut back, 2 bases at V and 1 base at J, with 8 bases in the middle. The CDR3 extends over 14 amino acids. The CDR3 region has the DNA TGTGCCAGCAGTTACGGGAATCCGAACACTGAAGCTTTCTTT. It specifies CASSYGNPNTEAFF.

This clonotype was observed a few times. The chain carries TRBV30 and TRBJ2-3; 10 nucleotides agree with TRBD2. Trimming cost V 3 bases and J 5 bases; bases outside gene matches: 8. Germline V gene sequence: CDR1 GTSNPN, CDR2 SVGIG (reference sequence). The CDR3 length is 15 residues. CDR3 sequence (DNA): TGTGCCTGGAGCTTAGGGACTAGCGCTGAAGATACGCAGTATTTT. Translated: CAWSLGTSAEDTQYF.

The rearrangement uses TRBV10-1 and TRBJ2-5; the D call may be TRBD1 or TRBD2 (5 bases each). The germline gives CDR1 WNHNN, CDR2 SYGVQD (reference sequence). The V gene lost 2 bases and the J gene lost 5 bases, with 18 bases spanning the gap. The CDR3 spans 16 residues. The CDR3 DNA sequence: TGCGCCAGCAGTGAGGGGGGTAACCTTCTTGGGGAGACCCAGTACTTC. Translation: CASSEGGNLLGETQYF.

Many counts were recorded for this clonotype. This chain joins TRBV11-2 and TRBJ2-7; D assignment may be TRBD1 or TRBD2 (5 bases each). With 7 bases removed from V and 0 bases from J, the gap between germline ends came to 10 bases. From germline, CDR1 is SGHAT and CDR2 FQNNGV. The CDR3 totals 13 residues. This chain's CDR3 is CASTRDVSYEQYF. The CDR3 DNA reads TGTGCCAGCACCCGGGACGTCTCCTACGAGCAGTACTTC. Looking up the rest from reference TRBV11-2 and TRBJ2-7 gives the full variable domain: EAGVAQSPRYKIIEKRQSVAFWCNPISGHATLYWYQQILGQGPKLLIQFQNNGVVDDSQLPKDRFSAERLKGVDSTLKIQPAKLEDSAVYLCASTRDVSYEQYFGPGTRLTVT.

This clonotype was seen more than once but under ten times. The chain combines TRBV5-1 with TRBJ2-5; a weak D match, TRBD1 (5 bases). The V and J ends lost 0 bases and 1 base respectively, with 13 bases between them. The CDR3 is 16 amino acids. CDR1 is SGHRS and CDR2 is YFSETQ in the germline V gene. CDR3 sequence (DNA): TGCGCCAGCAGCTTGGATCCGACAGCCAGCCAAGAGACCCAGTACTTC. Translated, it gives CASSLDPTASQETQYF.

This clonotype has a count of ten or more. This chain connects TRBV18 to TRBJ2-7; D ambiguous. This CDR3 is built from 14 residues. Germline CDR1 reads KGHSH; CDR2 reads LQKENI. V dropped 3 bases and J dropped 0 bases, with 9 bases sitting between them. Here the CDR3 DNA reads TGTGCCAGCTCACCCCGAGCCCCCTCCTACGAGCAGTACTTC. The encoded protein is CASSPRAPSYEQYF.

This sequence joins TRBV18 and TRBJ2-1, with 7 bases aligning to TRBD1. Per germline, CDR1 KGHSH and CDR2 LQKENI. The J segment lost 5 bases and the V segment lost 3 bases, leaving 4 bases of the junction unmatched. This CDR3 is 14 amino acids long. DNA for the CDR3: TGTGCCAGCTCACCCCGGGACAGCCACAATGAGCAGTTCTTC. This gives the protein CASSPRDSHNEQFF. Drawing the rest from reference TRBV18 and TRBJ2-1, the complete variable domain is NAGVMQNPRHLVRRRGQEARLRCSPMKGHSHVYWYRQLPEEGLKFMVYLQKENIIDESGMPKERFSAEFPKEGPSILRIQQVVRGDSAAYFCASSPRDSHNEQFFGPGTRLTVL.

The V and J genes are TRBV6-1 and TRBJ2-2, with D perhaps matching TRBD2 (6 bases). CDR3 length: 13 residues. Between the trimmed V and J ends, which lost 5 bases and 8 bases, there was a span of 12 bases. Germline V lookup: CDR1 MNHNS, CDR2 SASEGT. CDR3 loop: CASSKFGSGELFF. The CDR3 nucleotides read TGTGCCAGCAGTAAATTCGGGAGTGGGGAGCTGTTTTTT.

This clonotype was detected many times. The chain uses TRBV20-1 and TRBJ2-5; D ambiguous. Germline-derived CDR1 and CDR2 are DFQATT and SNEGSKA (reference sequence). The CDR3 totals 14 residues. Trimming stripped 0 bases from V and 3 bases from J, with 11 bases between. The CDR3 loop reads CSARDRLGKETQYF. DNA of the CDR3: TGCAGTGCTAGAGATCGACTGGGGAAAGAGACCCAGTACTTC.

This clonotype was seen repeatedly, ten times or more. The CDR3, as DNA: TGTGCCAGCAGTAGCCCTCCGCAAGAGACCCAGTACTTC. It yields the protein CASSSPPQETQYF. V and J are TRBV28 and TRBJ2-5, with D hard to call. The CDR3 runs to 13 residues. Germline CDR1 MDHEN, CDR2 SYDVKM. Trimming removed 5 bases at V and 2 bases at J, with 9 bases between. The entire variable domain, with the rest obtained from reference TRBV28 and TRBJ2-5, is as follows: DVKVTQSSRYLVKRTGEKVFLECVQDMDHENMFWYRQDPGLGLRLIYFSYDVKMKEKGDIPEGYSVSREKKERFSLILESASTNQTSMYLCASSSPPQETQYFGPGTRLLVL.

This clonotype has ten or more counts. The chain joins TRBV28 to TRBJ2-7; TRBD2 matches at 8 bases. Per germline, CDR1 MDHEN and CDR2 SYDVKM. This CDR3 is built from 15 residues. Trimming at V came to 6 bases and at J to 0 bases, leaving 7 bases not matched to a gene. CDR3 region: CASRATGTSSYEQYF. CDR3 bases: TGTGCCAGCAGGGCGACCGGGACTAGCTCCTACGAGCAGTACTTC.

The sample holds many counts of this clonotype. The chain uses TRBV3-1 and TRBJ2-7; D remains unclear. The CDR3 has 14 residues. Germline lookup yields CDR1 LGHDT and CDR2 YNNKEL (reference sequence). The V gene lost 4 bases and the J gene lost 0 bases, with 10 bases spanning the gap. Written as DNA, the CDR3 is TGTGCCAGCAGCCTCCTGGCGGTCTCCTACGAGCAGTACTTC. As protein: CASSLLAVSYEQYF.

This clonotype was counted a few times. V usage is TRBV6-2 or TRBV6-3 and J usage is TRBJ1-2; 11 nucleotides align to TRBD1. The length of the CDR3 is 16 residues. The germline V gene has CDR1 MNHEY and CDR2 SVGEGT. The CDR3 DNA sequence: TGTGCAACAGCACCCCAGAGGACAGGGGGCTCGGTTGGCTACACCTTC. Its protein is CATAPQRTGGSVGYTF.